Following are 18 T cell receptor beta chains from one sample sequenced in a study of blood T cell repertoires in COVID-19. Assay used: immunoSEQ multiplex PCR; TCRdb lists only in-frame clones, some missing. The table has around 60,000 clones, roughly 90% seen once. Sample: peripheral blood. Receptor source: a man in his 60s with active COVID-19.

The chain links TRBV18 to TRBJ2-7; maybe TRBD2 (6 bases). This CDR3 has 15 amino acids. The V end was cut by 0 bases, the J end by 4 bases, with 13 bases between. CDR1 and CDR2 from the germline V gene are KGHSH and LQKENI. The DNA of the CDR3 is TGTGCCAGCTCACCACCGGAGGGGCCTGGGTACGAGCAGTACTTC. Its translation is CASSPPEGPGYEQYF.

The chain recombines TRBV19 with TRBJ1-2, with TRBD1 matching 12 bases. V dropped 7 bases and J dropped 7; count of bases not matched to a gene: 7. The CDR3 is made up of 14 amino acids. Germline loops: CDR1 LNHDA, CDR2 SQIVND (reference sequence). The CDR3 reads CASKRPGQGAGYTF. The CDR3 bases are TGTGCCAGTAAGAGACCGGGACAGGGGGCTGGCTACACCTTC.

The chain links TRBV19 to TRBJ2-5; the match to TRBD1 covers 7 bases. The CDR3 covers 14 residues. Losses at the gene ends were 5 bases for V and 5 bases for J; bases not matched to a gene: 8. In germline, CDR1 is LNHDA, CDR2 SQIVND (reference sequence). The CDR3 protein is CASSPRQGRETQYF. CDR3 nucleotide sequence: TGTGCCAGTAGTCCAAGACAGGGAAGGGAGACCCAGTACTTC.

The V and J genes are TRBV10-3 and TRBJ2-1, with TRBD2 matching over 13 bases. CDR1 is ENHRY and CDR2 is SYGVKD in the germline V gene. The CDR3 runs to 16 residues. After removal of 6 bases from V and 5 bases from J, the junction contained 7 bases not matched to a gene. The CDR3 region is CAISVGTSGKNNEQFF. The CDR3 bases are TGTGCCATCAGCGTTGGGACTAGCGGGAAAAACAATGAGCAGTTCTTC.

This clone is a singleton in its sample. J is TRBJ2-7 and V is TRBV5-1, with TRBD1 as a possible D gene (5 bases). Per germline, CDR1 SGHRS and CDR2 YFSETQ. The CDR3 is 13 residues long. The ends were cut back, 3 bases at V and 5 bases at J, with 12 bases in the middle. The CDR3 DNA reads as TGCGCCAGCAGCTCGAAGGGGCAGAACGAGCAGTACTTC. It codes for CASSSKGQNEQYF.

This chain connects TRBV9 to TRBJ1-1; no clear D. This CDR3 has 13 amino acids. Germline V lookup: CDR1 SGDLS, CDR2 YYNGEE. V dropped 3 bases and J dropped 1 base, with 7 bases sitting between them. CDR3 loop: CASSEAANTEAFF. CDR3 DNA sequence: TGTGCCAGCAGCGAGGCGGCGAACACTGAAGCTTTCTTT. The complete variable domain, with remaining parts taken from reference TRBV9 and TRBJ1-1, reads DSGVTQTPKHLITATGQRVTLRCSPRSGDLSVYWYQQSLDQGLQFLIQYYNGEERAKGNILERFSAQQFPDLHSELNLSSLELGDSALYFCASSEAANTEAFFGQGTRLTVV.

V and J are TRBV14 and TRBJ2-1, with a weak D call TRBD1 (5 bases). The CDR3 runs 13 residues. The germline CDR1 and CDR2 sequences are SGHDN and FVKESK. V lost 1 base and J 12 bases, leaving 13 bases between the germline ends. The CDR3 region has the DNA TGTGCCAGCAGCCAAGTTTCAGGGAAGGTGCAGTTCTTC. This encodes CASSQVSGKVQFF.

The chain employs TRBV28 and TRBJ1-1; 9 bases align to TRBD1. Trimming took 6 bases from V and 5 from J; bases not matched to a gene: 7. The CDR3 contains 14 residues. CDR1 and CDR2 (germline): MDHEN, SYDVKM. The CDR3 DNA is TGTGCCAGCAGGGGGACAGGGCTGTGGACTGAAGCTTTCTTT. This gives the protein CASRGTGLWTEAFF.

This rearrangement joins TRBV5-4 to TRBJ2-3, with 7 nucleotides matching TRBD2. J lost 3 bases, V lost 0 bases, and 7 bases had no gene match. CDR3 length equals 16 residues. From germline, CDR1 is SGHNT and CDR2 YYREEE (reference sequence). The CDR3 is CASSLGSQAGTDTQYF. The CDR3, as DNA: TGTGCCAGCAGCTTGGGTTCCCAAGCGGGGACAGATACGCAGTATTTT. Full variable domain (rest looked up from reference TRBV5-4 and TRBJ2-3): ETGVTQSPTHLIKTRGQQVTLRCSSQSGHNTVSWYQQALGQGPQFIFQYYREEENGRGNFPPRFSGLQFPNYSSELNVNALELDDSALYLCASSLGSQAGTDTQYFGPGTRLTVL.

This chain joins TRBV30 and TRBJ2-7; TRBD1 aligns across 7 bases. Trimming took 0 bases from V and 4 from J; bases not matched to a gene: 6. Germline assignment: CDR1 GTSNPN and CDR2 SVGIG (reference sequence). The CDR3 is 14 residues long. Here the CDR3 reads CAWSVWTGKYEQYF. For the CDR3, the DNA is TGTGCCTGGAGTGTCTGGACAGGCAAGTACGAGCAGTACTTC.

This sequence joins TRBV5-1 and TRBJ2-7; 11 positions agree with TRBD2. From germline, CDR1 is SGHRS and CDR2 YFSETQ. CDR3 size: 18 residues. Trimming removed 3 bases from V and 2 bases from J; junction bases left unmatched: 13. The CDR3 sequence is CASSSETSGGPVTYEQYF. CDR3 bases: TGCGCCAGCAGCTCCGAAACTAGCGGGGGCCCCGTAACCTACGAGCAGTACTTC.

V is TRBV4-1 and J is TRBJ2-1, with TRBD2 as a possible D gene (5 bases). Per germline, CDR1 MGHRA and CDR2 YSYEKL. CDR3 length: 12 amino acids. The V gene lost 0 bases and the J gene lost 12 bases, with 9 bases spanning the gap. CDR3 sequence (DNA): TGCGCCAGCAGCCAAGATATGGAGGTGCAGTTCTTC. This gives the protein CASSQDMEVQFF.

This chain connects TRBV5-1 to TRBJ2-3; 10 bases agree with TRBD1. CDR3 length: 15 residues. The V gene's germline CDR1 is SGHRS and CDR2 YFSETQ. V shed 1 base, J shed 5 bases, and the junction held 4 bases outside the gene matches. The CDR3 DNA reads TGCGCCAGCAGCTTGAGACAGGGGGCTATAGATACGCAGTATTTT. Translating it yields CASSLRQGAIDTQYF.

V and J are TRBV3-1 (or the pseudogene TRBV3-2) and TRBJ2-1; D may be TRBD2 (7 bases). CDR1 is LGHDT, CDR2 YNNKEL, per germline (reference sequence). The germline V and J ends were trimmed by 1 base and 2 bases, with 9 bases remaining between them. The length of the CDR3 is 15 residues. This CDR3 is CASSQVGGPYNEQFF. CDR3 DNA sequence: TGTGCCAGCAGCCAAGTGGGGGGGCCCTACAATGAGCAGTTCTTC.

This chain joins TRBV5-1 and TRBJ2-1, with TRBD2 as a possible D gene (6 bases). The CDR3 totals 16 residues. Per germline, CDR1 SGHRS and CDR2 YFSETQ. The germline V and J ends were trimmed by 4 bases and 8 bases, with 22 bases remaining between them. In DNA form, the CDR3 reads TGCGCCAGCAGCCTCACGACGGGGGTCCTTGTATATGAGCAGTTCTTC. Its translation: CASSLTTGVLVYEQFF.

The V call is TRBV5-1, the J call TRBJ2-7; tentative D call: TRBD1 (5 bases). CDR1 is SGHRS, CDR2 YFSETQ, per germline. Trimming left V 0 bases short and J 4 bases short, with 8 bases between. This CDR3 comprises 13 residues. The CDR3 is CASSLEAGYEQYF. CDR3 nucleotide sequence: TGCGCCAGCAGCTTGGAGGCAGGGTACGAGCAGTACTTC.

The rearrangement joins TRBV11-1 to TRBJ2-5, with a weak D call TRBD1 (5 bases). The CDR3 sequence is 12 residues long. Germline assignment: CDR1 SGHAT and CDR2 FQDESV (reference sequence). V lost 6 bases and J 4 bases, leaving 9 bases between the germline ends. The CDR3 coding sequence is TGTGCCAGCAGAGGGGCTGGAGAGACCCAGTACTTC. Residues: CASRGAGETQYF.

In this sample, this clone turned up once. The rearrangement uses TRBV30 and TRBJ2-1; 10 nucleotides line up with TRBD2. V lost 6 bases to trimming and J lost 7 bases; unmatched junction nucleotides: 15. This CDR3 contains 16 residues. CDR1 and CDR2 from the germline V gene are GTSNPN and SVGIG (reference sequence). The CDR3 here is CACKPLLAGEWNEQFF. CDR3 DNA: TGTGCCTGTAAACCGCTTCTAGCGGGAGAGTGGAATGAGCAGTTCTTC.